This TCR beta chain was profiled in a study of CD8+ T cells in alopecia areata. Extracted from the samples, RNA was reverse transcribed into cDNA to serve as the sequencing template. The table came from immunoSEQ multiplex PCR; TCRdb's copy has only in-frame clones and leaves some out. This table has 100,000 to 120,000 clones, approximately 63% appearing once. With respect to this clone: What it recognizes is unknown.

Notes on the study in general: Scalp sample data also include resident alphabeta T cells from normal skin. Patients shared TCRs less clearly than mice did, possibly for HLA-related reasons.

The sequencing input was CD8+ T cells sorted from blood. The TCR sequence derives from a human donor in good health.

CDR3 in DNA: TGTGCCAGCAGCCAAGACCTGGGAGGAGTGAATTCACCCCTCCACTTT. It yields the protein CASSQDLGGVNSPLHF. The rearrangement joins TRBV4-2 to TRBJ1-6; D is unclear. This CDR3 is 16 amino acids long. V dropped 0 bases and J dropped 7 bases, with 13 bases sitting between them. Per germline, CDR1 LGHNA and CDR2 YNFKEQ.